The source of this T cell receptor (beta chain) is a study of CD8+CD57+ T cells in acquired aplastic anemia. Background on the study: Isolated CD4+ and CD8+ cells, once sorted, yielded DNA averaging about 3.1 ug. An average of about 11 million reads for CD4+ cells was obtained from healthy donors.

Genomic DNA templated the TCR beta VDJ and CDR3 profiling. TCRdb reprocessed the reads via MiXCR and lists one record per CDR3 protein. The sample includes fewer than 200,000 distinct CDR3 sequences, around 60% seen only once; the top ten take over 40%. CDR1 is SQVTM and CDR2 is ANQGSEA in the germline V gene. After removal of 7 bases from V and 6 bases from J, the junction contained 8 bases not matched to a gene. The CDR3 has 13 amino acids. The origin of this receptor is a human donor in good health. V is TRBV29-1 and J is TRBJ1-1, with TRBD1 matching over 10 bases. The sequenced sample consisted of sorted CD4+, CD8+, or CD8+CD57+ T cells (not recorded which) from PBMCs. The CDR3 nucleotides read TGCAGCGCCAACCGGGACAGGGGCTCTGAAGCTTTCTTT. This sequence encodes CSANRDRGSEAFF.